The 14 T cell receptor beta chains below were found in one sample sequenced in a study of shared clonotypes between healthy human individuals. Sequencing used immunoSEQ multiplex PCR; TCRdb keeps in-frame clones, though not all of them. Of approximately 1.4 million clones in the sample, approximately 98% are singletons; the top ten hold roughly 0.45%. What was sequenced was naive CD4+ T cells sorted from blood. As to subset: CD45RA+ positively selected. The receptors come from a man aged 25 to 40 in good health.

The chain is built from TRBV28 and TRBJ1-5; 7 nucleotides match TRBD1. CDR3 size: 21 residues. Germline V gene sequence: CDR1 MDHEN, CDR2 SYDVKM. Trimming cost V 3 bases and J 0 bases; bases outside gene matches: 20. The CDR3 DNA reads TGTGCCAGCAGTTTGCGCCCGCTAAAGGACAGGCGTATGAATAGCAATCAGCCCCAGCATTTT. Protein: CASSLRPLKDRRMNSNQPQHF.

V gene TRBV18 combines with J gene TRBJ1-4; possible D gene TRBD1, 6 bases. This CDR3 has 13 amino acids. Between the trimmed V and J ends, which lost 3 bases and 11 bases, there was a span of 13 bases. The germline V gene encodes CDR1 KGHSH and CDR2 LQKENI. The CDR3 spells CASSPAERGKLFF. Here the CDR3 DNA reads TGTGCCAGCTCACCTGCGGAGAGGGGGAAACTGTTTTTT. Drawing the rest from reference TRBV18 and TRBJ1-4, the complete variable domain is NAGVMQNPRHLVRRRGQEARLRCSPMKGHSHVYWYRQLPEEGLKFMVYLQKENIIDESGMPKERFSAEFPKEGPSILRIQQVVRGDSAAYFCASSPAERGKLFFGSGTQLSVL.

The CDR3 region has the DNA TGTGCCAGCAGTTCCTTCTTCCAAGAGACCCAGTACTTC. Translating gives CASSSFFQETQYF. The chain joins TRBV27 to TRBJ2-5, with D uncertain. V dropped 4 bases and J dropped 1 base, with 7 bases sitting between them. The CDR3 consists of 13 residues. Germline loops: CDR1 MNHEY, CDR2 SMNVEV (reference sequence).

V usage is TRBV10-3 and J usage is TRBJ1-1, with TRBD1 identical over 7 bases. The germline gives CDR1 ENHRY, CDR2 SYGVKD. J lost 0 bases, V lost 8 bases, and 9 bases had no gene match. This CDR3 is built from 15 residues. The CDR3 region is CAIRSLTGMNTEAFF. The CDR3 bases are TGTGCCATCCGCTCCTTGACAGGGATGAACACTGAAGCTTTCTTT.

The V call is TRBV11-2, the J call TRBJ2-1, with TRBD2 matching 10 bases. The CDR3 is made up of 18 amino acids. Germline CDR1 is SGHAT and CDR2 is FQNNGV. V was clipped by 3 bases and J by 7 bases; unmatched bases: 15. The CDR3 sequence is CASSLGLASGRRLNEQFF. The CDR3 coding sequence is TGTGCCAGCAGCTTGGGGTTGGCTAGCGGGAGAAGGTTGAATGAGCAGTTCTTC.

DNA of the CDR3: TGTGCCAGTACTGCCAGCGGATACACAGATACGCAGTATTTT. Translation: CASTASGYTDTQYF. The rearrangement links TRBV19 to TRBJ2-3, with D perhaps matching TRBD2 (5 bases). There are 14 residues in the CDR3. V lost 7 bases and J 2 bases, leaving 13 bases between the germline ends. Germline-derived CDR1 and CDR2 are LNHDA and SQIVND (reference sequence).

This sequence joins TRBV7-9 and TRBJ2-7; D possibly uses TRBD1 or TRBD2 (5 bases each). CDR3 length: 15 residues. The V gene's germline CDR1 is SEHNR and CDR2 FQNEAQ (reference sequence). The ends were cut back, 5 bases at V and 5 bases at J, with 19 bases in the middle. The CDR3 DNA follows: TGTGCCAGCAGCCAAGGGACGGTTAAGTATGACGAGCAGTACTTC. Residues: CASSQGTVKYDEQYF. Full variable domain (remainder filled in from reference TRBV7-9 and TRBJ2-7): DTGVSQNPRHKITKRGQNVTFRCDPISEHNRLYWYRQTLGQGPEFLTYFQNEAQLEKSRLLSDRFSAERPKGSFSTLEIQRTEQGDSAMYLCASSQGTVKYDEQYFGPGTRLTVT.

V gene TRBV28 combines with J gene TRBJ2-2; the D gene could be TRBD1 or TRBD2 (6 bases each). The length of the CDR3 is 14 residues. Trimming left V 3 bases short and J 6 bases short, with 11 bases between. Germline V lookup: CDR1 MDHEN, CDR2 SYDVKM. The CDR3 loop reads CASSFDRGPGELFF. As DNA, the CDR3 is TGTGCCAGCAGTTTCGATCGGGGGCCCGGGGAGCTGTTTTTT.

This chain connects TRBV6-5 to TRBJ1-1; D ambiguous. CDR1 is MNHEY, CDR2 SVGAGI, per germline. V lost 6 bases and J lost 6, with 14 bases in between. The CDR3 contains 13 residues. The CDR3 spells CASSTRRLAEAFF. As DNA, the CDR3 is TGTGCCAGCAGCACCAGGAGGCTGGCTGAAGCTTTCTTT.

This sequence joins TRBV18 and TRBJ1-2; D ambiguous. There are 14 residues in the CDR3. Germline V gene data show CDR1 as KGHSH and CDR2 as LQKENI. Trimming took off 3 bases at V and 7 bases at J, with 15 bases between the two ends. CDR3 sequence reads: CASSPTEGWLGYTF. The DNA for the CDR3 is TGTGCCAGCTCACCCACCGAAGGCTGGCTTGGCTACACCTTC. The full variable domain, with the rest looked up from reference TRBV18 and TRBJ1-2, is NAGVMQNPRHLVRRRGQEARLRCSPMKGHSHVYWYRQLPEEGLKFMVYLQKENIIDESGMPKERFSAEFPKEGPSILRIQQVVRGDSAAYFCASSPTEGWLGYTFGSGTRLTVV.

The CDR3 DNA reads as TGTGCCAGCTCCCGACCACTTGCGTACCAAGAGACCCAGTACTTC. Protein: CASSRPLAYQETQYF. The chain employs TRBV18 and TRBJ2-5; D unclear. Trimming pared 6 bases from V and 0 bases from J, leaving 14 bases between. Germline lookup yields CDR1 KGHSH and CDR2 LQKENI. The CDR3 runs 15 residues.

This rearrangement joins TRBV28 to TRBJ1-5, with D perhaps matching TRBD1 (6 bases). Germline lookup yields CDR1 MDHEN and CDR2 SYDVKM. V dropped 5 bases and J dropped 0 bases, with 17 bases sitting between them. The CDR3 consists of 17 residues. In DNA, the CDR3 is TGTGCCAGCAGTCCGACACAGGGAGGGCATAGCAATCAGCCCCAGCATTTT. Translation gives CASSPTQGGHSNQPQHF.

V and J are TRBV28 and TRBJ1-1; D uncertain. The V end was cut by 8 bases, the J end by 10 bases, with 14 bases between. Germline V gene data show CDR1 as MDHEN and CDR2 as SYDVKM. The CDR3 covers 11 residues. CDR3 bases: TGTGCCAGCTCCTCTGCAGGAGGAGCTTTCTTT. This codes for CASSSAGGAFF.

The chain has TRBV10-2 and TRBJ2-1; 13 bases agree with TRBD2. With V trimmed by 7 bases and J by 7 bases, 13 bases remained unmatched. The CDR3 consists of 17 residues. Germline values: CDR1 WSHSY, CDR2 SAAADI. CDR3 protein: CASTWTSGREYANEQFF. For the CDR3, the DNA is TGCGCCAGCACCTGGACTAGCGGGAGAGAATATGCGAATGAGCAGTTCTTC.